These 5 T cell receptor beta chains were all obtained from the same sample, sequenced in a study of blood T cell repertoires in COVID-19. The method was immunoSEQ multiplex PCR; TCRdb's version includes in-frame clones alone and lacks a portion of them. This table holds a few hundred thousand clones, 80% to 85% found once. Specimen: peripheral blood. Receptors originate from a human donor in a cohort sampled during active COVID-19.

The J gene is TRBJ2-1, the V gene TRBV5-1; 13 bases agree with TRBD2. CDR1 is SGHRS, CDR2 YFSETQ, per germline. V trimming: 0 bases; J trimming: 9 bases; junction bases outside the gene matches: 3. The CDR3 is made up of 15 amino acids. CDR3 sequence (DNA): TGCGCCAGCAGCTTGGGAGGACTAGCGGGAGTTGAGCAGTTCTTC. As protein: CASSLGGLAGVEQFF.

The rearrangement links TRBV5-3 to TRBJ2-6; 8 bases map to TRBD1. TRBV5-3 is identified as an open reading frame with a role that is uncertain. The J segment lost 0 bases and the V segment lost 3 bases, leaving 14 bases of the junction unmatched. The length of the CDR3 is 20 residues. CDR3 loop: CARSWKNGTGALSGANVLTF. In nucleotides, the CDR3 is TGTGCCAGAAGCTGGAAAAACGGGACAGGCGCCCTCTCTGGGGCCAACGTCCTGACTTTC.

The chain carries TRBV4-2 and TRBJ1-2; the D is unclear. V lost 0 bases, J lost 4 bases, and 12 bases lay in between. The V gene's germline CDR1 is LGHNA and CDR2 YNFKEQ. The CDR3 runs 15 residues. CDR3 DNA: TGTGCCAGCAGCCAAGATTCGCCCAGTCCCTATGGCTACACCTTC. Residues: CASSQDSPSPYGYTF.

V usage is TRBV6-6 and J usage is TRBJ2-7; 11 bases align to TRBD1. Germline-derived CDR1 and CDR2 are MNHNY and SVGAGI (reference sequence). After removal of 4 bases from V and 3 bases from J, the junction contained 5 bases not matched to a gene. The CDR3 sequence is 15 residues long. The CDR3: CASSSTGTGGYEQYF. The CDR3 coding sequence is TGTGCCAGCAGTTCCACCGGGACAGGGGGCTACGAGCAGTACTTC.

This chain joins TRBV4-3 and TRBJ2-7; no definite D call. The CDR3 covers 15 residues. The germline gives CDR1 LGHNA, CDR2 YSLEER. Trimming shortened V by 0 bases and J by 3 bases, and 12 bases separated the two germline ends. CDR3 residues: CASSQDRGQIYEQYF. In DNA, the CDR3 is TGCGCCAGCAGCCAAGACCGAGGCCAGATCTACGAGCAGTACTTC.